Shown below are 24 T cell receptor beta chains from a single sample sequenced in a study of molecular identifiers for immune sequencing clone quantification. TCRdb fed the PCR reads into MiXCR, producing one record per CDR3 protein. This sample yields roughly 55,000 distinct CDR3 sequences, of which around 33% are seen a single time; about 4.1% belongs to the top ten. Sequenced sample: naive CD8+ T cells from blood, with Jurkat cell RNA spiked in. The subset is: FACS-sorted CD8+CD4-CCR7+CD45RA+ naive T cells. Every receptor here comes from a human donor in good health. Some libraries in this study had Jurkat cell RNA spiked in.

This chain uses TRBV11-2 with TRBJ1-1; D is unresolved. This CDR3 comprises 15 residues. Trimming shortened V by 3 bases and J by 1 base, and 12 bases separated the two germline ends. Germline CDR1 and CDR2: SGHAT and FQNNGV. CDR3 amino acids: CASSFTGMANTEAFF. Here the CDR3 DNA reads TGTGCCAGCAGCTTTACGGGGATGGCGAACACTGAAGCTTTCTTT.

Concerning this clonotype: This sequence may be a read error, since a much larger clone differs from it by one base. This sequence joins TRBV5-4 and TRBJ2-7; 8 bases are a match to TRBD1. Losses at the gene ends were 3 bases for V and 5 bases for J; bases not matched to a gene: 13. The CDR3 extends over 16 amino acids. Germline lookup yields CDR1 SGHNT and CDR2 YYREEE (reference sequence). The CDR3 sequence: CASSWQGAGYAHEQYF. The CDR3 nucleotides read TGTGCCAGCAGCTGGCAGGGGGCAGGCTATGCCCACGAGCAGTACTTC.

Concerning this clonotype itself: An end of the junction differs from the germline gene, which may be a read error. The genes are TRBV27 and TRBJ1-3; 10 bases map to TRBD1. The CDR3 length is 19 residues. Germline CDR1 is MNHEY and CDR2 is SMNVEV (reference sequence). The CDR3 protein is CASSTIRRDRGETGTTIYF. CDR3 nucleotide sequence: TGTGCCAGCAGCACCATTCGGCGGGACAGGGGCGAGACTGGAACCACCATATATTTT.

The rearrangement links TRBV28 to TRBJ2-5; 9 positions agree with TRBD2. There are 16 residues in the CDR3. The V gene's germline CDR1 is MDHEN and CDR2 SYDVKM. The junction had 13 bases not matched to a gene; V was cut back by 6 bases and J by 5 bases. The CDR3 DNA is TGTGCCAGCAGCCTCCTCGCGGGAGGGCCGATGGAGACCCAGTACTTC. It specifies CASSLLAGGPMETQYF.

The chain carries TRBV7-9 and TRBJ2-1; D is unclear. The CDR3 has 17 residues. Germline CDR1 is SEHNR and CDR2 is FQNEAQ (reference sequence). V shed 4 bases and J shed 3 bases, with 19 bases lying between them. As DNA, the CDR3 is TGTGCCAGCAGCTGGAAAGACACCCCCGCTTTCTACAATGAGCAGTTCTTC. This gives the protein CASSWKDTPAFYNEQFF.

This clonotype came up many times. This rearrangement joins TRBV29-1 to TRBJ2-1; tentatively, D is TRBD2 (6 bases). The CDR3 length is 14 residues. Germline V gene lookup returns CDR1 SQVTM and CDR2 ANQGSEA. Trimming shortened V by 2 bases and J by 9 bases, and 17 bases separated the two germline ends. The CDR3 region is CSVESPGPGGEQFF. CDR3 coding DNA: TGCAGCGTTGAAAGTCCAGGGCCCGGGGGTGAGCAGTTCTTC.

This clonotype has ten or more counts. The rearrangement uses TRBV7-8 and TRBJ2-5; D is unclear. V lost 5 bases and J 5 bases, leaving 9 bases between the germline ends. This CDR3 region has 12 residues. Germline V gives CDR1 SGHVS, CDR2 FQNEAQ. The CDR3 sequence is CASSQDGETQYF. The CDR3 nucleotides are TGTGCCAGCAGCCAAGATGGGGAGACCCAGTACTTC. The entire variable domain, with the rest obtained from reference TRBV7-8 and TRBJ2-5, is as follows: GAGVSQSPRYKVAKRGQDVALRCDPISGHVSLFWYQQALGQGPEFLTYFQNEAQLDKSGLPSDRFFAERPEGSVSTLKIQRTQQEDSAVYLCASSQDGETQYFGPGTRLLVL.

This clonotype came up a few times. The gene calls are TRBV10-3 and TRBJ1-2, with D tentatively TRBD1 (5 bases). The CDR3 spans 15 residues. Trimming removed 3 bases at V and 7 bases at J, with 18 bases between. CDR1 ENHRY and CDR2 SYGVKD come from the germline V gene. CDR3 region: CAISDLGRADSGYTF. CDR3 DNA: TGTGCCATCAGTGATTTAGGCAGGGCGGACTCTGGCTACACCTTC.

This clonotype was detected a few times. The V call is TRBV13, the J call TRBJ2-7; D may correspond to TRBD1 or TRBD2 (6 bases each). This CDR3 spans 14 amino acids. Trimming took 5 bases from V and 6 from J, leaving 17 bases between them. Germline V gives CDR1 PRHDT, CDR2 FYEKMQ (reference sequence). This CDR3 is CASSLFLGGFEQYF. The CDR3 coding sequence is TGTGCCAGCAGCCTGTTTTTGGGGGGCTTCGAGCAGTACTTC.

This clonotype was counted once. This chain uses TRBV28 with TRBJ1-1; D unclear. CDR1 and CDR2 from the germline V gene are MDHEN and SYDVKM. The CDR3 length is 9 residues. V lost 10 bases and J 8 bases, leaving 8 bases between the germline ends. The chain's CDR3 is CATQSEAFF. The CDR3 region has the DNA TGTGCCACTCAATCGGAAGCTTTCTTT. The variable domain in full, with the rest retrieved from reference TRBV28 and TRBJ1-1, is DVKVTQSSRYLVKRTGEKVFLECVQDMDHENMFWYRQDPGLGLRLIYFSYDVKMKEKGDIPEGYSVSREKKERFSLILESASTNQTSMYLCATQSEAFFGQGTRLTVV.

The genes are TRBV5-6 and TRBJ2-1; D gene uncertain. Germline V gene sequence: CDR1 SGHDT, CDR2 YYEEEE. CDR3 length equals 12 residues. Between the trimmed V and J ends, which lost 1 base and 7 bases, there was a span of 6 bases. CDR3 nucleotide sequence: TGTGCCAGCAGCTTGCTTCAGAATGAGCAGTTCTTC. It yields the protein CASSLLQNEQFF.

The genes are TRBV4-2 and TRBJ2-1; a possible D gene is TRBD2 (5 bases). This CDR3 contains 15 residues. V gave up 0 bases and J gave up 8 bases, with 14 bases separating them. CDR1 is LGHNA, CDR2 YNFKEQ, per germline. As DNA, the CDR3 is TGTGCCAGCAGCCAAGAGGGAGTGGGGTCGGATGAGCAGTTCTTC. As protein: CASSQEGVGSDEQFF.

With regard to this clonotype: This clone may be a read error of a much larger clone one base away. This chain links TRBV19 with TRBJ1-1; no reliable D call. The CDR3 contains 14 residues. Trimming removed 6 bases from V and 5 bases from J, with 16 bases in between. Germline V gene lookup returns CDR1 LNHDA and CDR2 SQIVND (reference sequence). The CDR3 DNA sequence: TGTGCCAGTAGAATCGACCTGGAGGGTACTGAAGCTTTCTTT. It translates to CASRIDLEGTEAFF.

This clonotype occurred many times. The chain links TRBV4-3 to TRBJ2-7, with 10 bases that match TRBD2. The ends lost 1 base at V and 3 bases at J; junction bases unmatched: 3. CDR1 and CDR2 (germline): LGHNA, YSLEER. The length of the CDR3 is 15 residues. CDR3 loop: CASSQVASGSYEQYF. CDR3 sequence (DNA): TGCGCCAGCAGCCAAGTCGCTAGCGGGAGCTACGAGCAGTACTTC.

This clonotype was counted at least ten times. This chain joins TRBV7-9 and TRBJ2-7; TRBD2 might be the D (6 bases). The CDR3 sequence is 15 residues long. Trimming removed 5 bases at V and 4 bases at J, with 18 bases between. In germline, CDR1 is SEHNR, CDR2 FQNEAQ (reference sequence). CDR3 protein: CASSPPGLLGYEQYF. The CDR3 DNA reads TGTGCCAGCAGCCCCCCGGGACTGCTTGGATACGAGCAGTACTTC.

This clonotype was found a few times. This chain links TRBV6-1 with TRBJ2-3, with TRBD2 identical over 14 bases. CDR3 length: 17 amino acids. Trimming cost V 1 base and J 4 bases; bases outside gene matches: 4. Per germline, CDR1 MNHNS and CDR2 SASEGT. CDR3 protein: CASSEGGTSGSSDTQYF. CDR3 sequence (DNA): TGTGCCAGCAGTGAAGGTGGGACTAGCGGGAGTTCAGATACGCAGTATTTT.

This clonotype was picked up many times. The CDR3 spells CASSSPLTGYTGELFF. The DNA of the CDR3 is TGTGCCAGCAGCTCGCCATTGACGGGTTACACCGGGGAGCTGTTTTTT. The chain employs TRBV7-9 and TRBJ2-2; D remains unclear. The CDR3 has 16 residues. CDR1 SEHNR and CDR2 FQNEAQ come from the germline V gene (reference sequence). V was cut by 4 bases and J by 3 bases, with 15 bases left in between.

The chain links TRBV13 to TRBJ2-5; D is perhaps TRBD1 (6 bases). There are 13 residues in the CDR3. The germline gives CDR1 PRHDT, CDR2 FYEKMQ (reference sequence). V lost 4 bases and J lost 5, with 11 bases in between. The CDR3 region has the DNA TGTGCCAGCAGCTCCGGGACACTGGAGACCCAGTACTTC. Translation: CASSSGTLETQYF.

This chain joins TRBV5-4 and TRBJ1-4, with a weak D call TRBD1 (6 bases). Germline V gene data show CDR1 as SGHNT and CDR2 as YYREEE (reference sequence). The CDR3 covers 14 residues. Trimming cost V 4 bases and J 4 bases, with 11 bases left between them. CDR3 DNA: TGTGCCAGCAGCCTTGGACAGAATAATGAAAAACTGTTTTTT. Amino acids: CASSLGQNNEKLFF.

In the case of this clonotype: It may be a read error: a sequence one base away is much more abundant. The CDR3 DNA follows: TGTGCCAGCAGCTACACCGGGGAGCTGTTTTTT. Amino acids: CASSYTGELFF. The chain combines TRBV7-9 with TRBJ2-2; D unclear. The germline V gene encodes CDR1 SEHNR and CDR2 FQNEAQ (reference sequence). Trimming removed 4 bases from V and 3 bases from J, with 0 bases in between. The CDR3 length is 11 residues.

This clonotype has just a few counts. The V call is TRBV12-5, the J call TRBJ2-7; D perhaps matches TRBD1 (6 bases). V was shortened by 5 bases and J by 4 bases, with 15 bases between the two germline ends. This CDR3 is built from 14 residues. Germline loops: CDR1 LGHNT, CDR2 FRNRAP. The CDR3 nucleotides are TGTGCTAGTGGTATGTACAGGGAGCAGTACGAGCAGTACTTC. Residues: CASGMYREQYEQYF.

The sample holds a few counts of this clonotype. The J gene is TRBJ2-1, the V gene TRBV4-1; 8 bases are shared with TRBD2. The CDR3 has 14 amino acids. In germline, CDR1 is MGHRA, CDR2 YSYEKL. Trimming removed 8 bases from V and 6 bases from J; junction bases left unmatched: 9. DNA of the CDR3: TGCGCCAGCGGCGGGGGGAGGGCCGCCAATGAGCAGTTCTTC. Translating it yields CASGGGRAANEQFF.

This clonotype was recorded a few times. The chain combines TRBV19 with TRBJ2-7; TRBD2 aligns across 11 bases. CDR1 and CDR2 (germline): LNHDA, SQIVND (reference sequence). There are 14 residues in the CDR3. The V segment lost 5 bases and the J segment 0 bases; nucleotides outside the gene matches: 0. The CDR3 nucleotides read TGTGCCAGTAGTGGGACTAGCGGCTCCTACGAGCAGTACTTC. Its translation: CASSGTSGSYEQYF.

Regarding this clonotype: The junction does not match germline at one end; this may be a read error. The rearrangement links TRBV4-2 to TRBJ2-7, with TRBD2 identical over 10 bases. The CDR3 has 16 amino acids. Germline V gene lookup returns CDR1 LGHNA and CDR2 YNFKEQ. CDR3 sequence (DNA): TGTGCCAGCTGCCAAACTCCGGGACTAGCGAAGCACGAGCAGTCCTTC. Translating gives CASCQTPGLAKHEQSF.